This T cell receptor (beta chain) was identified during a study of technical replicates of blood from several donors. There are 15 residues in the CDR3. The V gene lost 2 bases and the J gene lost 6 bases, with 13 bases spanning the gap. Sequenced by immunoSEQ multiplex PCR; TCRdb stores in-frame clones only, minus some. Of about 56,000 clones in the sample, 90% to 95% were seen once. The chain joins TRBV23-1 to TRBJ2-2; D is possibly TRBD1 (6 bases). TRBV23-1 is an open reading frame whose function is uncertain. The sequencing input was PBMCs. This clonotype originated in a human donor in good health. Some clones in this sample may be carry-over from other donors' samples. Here the CDR3 reads CASSQQQGRAGELFF. The CDR3 nucleotides are TGCGCCAGCAGTCAACAACAGGGAAGGGCCGGGGAGCTGTTTTTT.